This TCR beta chain was sequenced in a study of blood T cell repertoires in COVID-19. About the study: Specimens from acute and convalescent COVID-19 originated in the United States, Italy and Spain. PBMCs, B-cell-depleted T cells, or T cells provided the cDNA or gDNA that made up the material.

Source study methods: Nucleated cell counts were estimated from reference gene primer amplification. The repertoire was sequenced with immunoSEQ multiplex PCR; TCRdb's copy has only in-frame clones and lacks some. That table supplies the V and J calls and clone size; D and trimming were determined from the DNA. Of tens of thousands of clones listed, about 81% are singletons. Germline V lookup: CDR1 MNHEY, CDR2 SVGAGI. Losses at the gene ends were 0 bases for V and 9 bases for J; bases not matched to a gene: 4. There are 15 residues in the CDR3. Material for sequencing was peripheral blood. The chain combines TRBV6-5 with TRBJ1-6, with 8 bases fitting TRBD1. This TCR was sampled from a man aged 45-65 years with acute or convalescent COVID-19. The CDR3 DNA is TGTGCCAGCAGTTACTCCGCACAGGGGGTTTCACCCCTCCACTTT. Translated, it gives CASSYSAQGVSPLHF.